These 5 T cell receptor beta chains were all obtained from the same sample, sequenced in a study of post-analysis software for immune sequencing data. Findings of the study overall: Compared with controls, patients had more of roughly five TRBV segments, including TRBV5-6, TRBV5-1 and TRBV20-1.

Their cognate antigens are unknown. The TCR beta cDNA libraries contained unique molecular identifiers. TCRdb re-called the PCR reads with MiXCR, one entry per CDR3 protein. The sample consists of hundreds of thousands of distinct CDR3 sequences, 25% to 30% of them appearing once. Material for sequencing was blood. Receptors originate from a girl aged 5-17 years with multiple sclerosis.

The sample holds a few counts of this clonotype. The J gene is TRBJ2-5, the V gene TRBV5-1; 10 nucleotides match TRBD1. V was pared by 7 bases and J by 0 bases, with 3 bases of the junction left unmatched. This CDR3 comprises 14 residues. Germline V gives CDR1 SGHRS, CDR2 YFSETQ. The CDR3 region has the DNA TGCGCCAGCCGACAGGGGGCAAACCAAGAGACCCAGTACTTC. This sequence encodes CASRQGANQETQYF. The whole variable domain, filled in from reference TRBV5-1 and TRBJ2-5, reads KAGVTQTPRYLIKTRGQQVTLSCSPISGHRSVSWYQQTPGQGLQFLFEYFSETQRNKGNFPGRFSGRQFSNSRSEMNVSTLELGDSALYLCASRQGANQETQYFGPGTRLLVL.

This clonotype has only one observation. A much larger clone differs from this one at a single base, so this may be a read error. The chain has TRBV28 and TRBJ2-7; D not certain. The CDR3 extends over 13 amino acids. Per germline, CDR1 MDHEN and CDR2 SYDVKM. The DNA of the CDR3 is TGTGCCAGCAGTTTAGGCGACCTCTACGGGCAGTACTTC. It codes for CASSLGDLYGQYF.

The chain has TRBV24-1 and TRBJ1-1; D is uncertain. The CDR3 is 13 residues long. Germline V gene sequence: CDR1 KGHDR, CDR2 SFDVKD. V was trimmed by 6 bases and J by 4 bases, leaving 11 bases between them. The CDR3 DNA sequence: TGTGCCACCAGTAGCGGTTTTCGCACTGAAGCTTTCTTT. Translation: CATSSGFRTEAFF.

This clonotype was seen more than once but under ten times. The rearrangement joins TRBV7-2 to TRBJ1-2; 7 nucleotides agree with TRBD1. Germline assignment: CDR1 SGHTA and CDR2 FQGNSA. V gave up 5 bases and J gave up 6 bases; unmatched junction bases: 9. This CDR3 region has 14 residues. The CDR3 region is CASSNLQGMDGYTF. The CDR3 DNA reads as TGTGCCAGCAGCAACTTACAGGGGATGGATGGCTACACCTTC.

This clonotype turned up a few times. The chain employs TRBV6-5 and TRBJ1-2; no clear D. Germline-derived CDR1 and CDR2 are MNHEY and SVGAGI. CDR3 length: 15 amino acids. The germline V and J ends were trimmed by 5 bases and 0 bases, with 13 bases remaining between them. The CDR3 DNA follows: TGTGCCAGCAGTATGGTGGCTCGAGCTAACTATGGCTACACCTTC. The encoded protein is CASSMVARANYGYTF.